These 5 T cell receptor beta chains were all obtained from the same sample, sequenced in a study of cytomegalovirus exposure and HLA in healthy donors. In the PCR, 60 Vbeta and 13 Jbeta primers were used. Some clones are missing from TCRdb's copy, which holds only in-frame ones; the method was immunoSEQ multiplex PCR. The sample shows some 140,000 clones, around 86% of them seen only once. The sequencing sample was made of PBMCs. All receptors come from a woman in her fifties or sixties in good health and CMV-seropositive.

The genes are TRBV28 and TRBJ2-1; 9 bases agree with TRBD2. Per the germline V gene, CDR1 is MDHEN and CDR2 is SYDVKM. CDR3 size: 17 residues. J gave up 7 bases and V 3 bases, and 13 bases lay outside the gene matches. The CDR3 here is CASSFRDSGRGGNEQFF. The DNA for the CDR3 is TGTGCCAGCAGTTTCCGGGATAGCGGGAGAGGGGGGAATGAGCAGTTCTTC. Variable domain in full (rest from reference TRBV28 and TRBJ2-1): DVKVTQSSRYLVKRTGEKVFLECVQDMDHENMFWYRQDPGLGLRLIYFSYDVKMKEKGDIPEGYSVSREKKERFSLILESASTNQTSMYLCASSFRDSGRGGNEQFFGPGTRLTVL.

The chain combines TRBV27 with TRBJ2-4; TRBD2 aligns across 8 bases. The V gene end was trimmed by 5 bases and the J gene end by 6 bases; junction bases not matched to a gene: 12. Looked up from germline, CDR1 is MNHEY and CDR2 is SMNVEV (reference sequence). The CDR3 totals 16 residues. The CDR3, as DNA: TGTGCCAGCAGTGCAATAGCGGGGCGGAGTGGAAACATTCAGTACTTC. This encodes CASSAIAGRSGNIQYF.

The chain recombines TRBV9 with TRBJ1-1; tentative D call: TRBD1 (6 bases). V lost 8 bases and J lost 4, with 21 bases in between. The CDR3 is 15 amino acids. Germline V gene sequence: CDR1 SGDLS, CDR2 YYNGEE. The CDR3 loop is CASHREPFEGTEAFF. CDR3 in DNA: TGTGCCAGTCACAGGGAACCCTTTGAGGGCACTGAAGCTTTCTTT. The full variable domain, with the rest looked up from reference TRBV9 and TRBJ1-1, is DSGVTQTPKHLITATGQRVTLRCSPRSGDLSVYWYQQSLDQGLQFLIQYYNGEERAKGNILERFSAQQFPDLHSELNLSSLELGDSALYFCASHREPFEGTEAFFGQGTRLTVV.

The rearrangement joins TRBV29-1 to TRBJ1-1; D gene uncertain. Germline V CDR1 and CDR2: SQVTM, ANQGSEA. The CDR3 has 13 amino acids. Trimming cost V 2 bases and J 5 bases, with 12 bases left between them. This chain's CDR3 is CSVEQREPTEAFF. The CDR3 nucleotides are TGCAGCGTTGAACAAAGGGAGCCAACTGAAGCTTTCTTT.

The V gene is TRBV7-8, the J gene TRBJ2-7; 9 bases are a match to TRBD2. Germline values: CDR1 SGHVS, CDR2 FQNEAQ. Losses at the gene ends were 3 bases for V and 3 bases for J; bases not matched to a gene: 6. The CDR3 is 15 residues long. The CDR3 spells CASSFSAGGVYEQYF. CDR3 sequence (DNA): TGTGCCAGCAGCTTTAGTGCGGGAGGGGTCTACGAGCAGTACTTC.